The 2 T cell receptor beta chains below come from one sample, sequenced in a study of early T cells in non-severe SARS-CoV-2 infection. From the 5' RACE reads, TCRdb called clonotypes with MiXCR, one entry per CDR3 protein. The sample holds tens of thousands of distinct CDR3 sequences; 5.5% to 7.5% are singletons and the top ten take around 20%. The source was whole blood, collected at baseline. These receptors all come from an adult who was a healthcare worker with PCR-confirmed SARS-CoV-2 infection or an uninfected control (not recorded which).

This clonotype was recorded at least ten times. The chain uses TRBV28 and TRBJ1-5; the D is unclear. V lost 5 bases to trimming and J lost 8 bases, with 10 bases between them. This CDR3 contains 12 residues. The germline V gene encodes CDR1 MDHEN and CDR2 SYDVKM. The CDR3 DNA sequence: TGTGCCAGCAGTACACGTGGGGAGCCCCAGCATTTT. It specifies CASSTRGEPQHF.

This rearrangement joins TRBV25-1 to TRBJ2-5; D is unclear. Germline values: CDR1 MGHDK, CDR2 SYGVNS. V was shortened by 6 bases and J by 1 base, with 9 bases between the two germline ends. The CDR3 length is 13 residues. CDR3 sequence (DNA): TGTGCCAGCAGGAGCGACTTCCAAGAGACCCAGTACTTC. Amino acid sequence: CASRSDFQETQYF.